This T cell receptor beta chain was sequenced in a study of Graves' ophthalmopathy and Graves' hyperthyroidism. Trimming removed 2 bases at V and 0 bases at J, with 8 bases between. The CDR3 length is 14 residues. Diagnoses were established from clinical symptoms, serum thyroxine, TRAb, thyroid ultrasound and orbital computed tomography. Amplifying from RNA transcripts, the study obtained TCR beta CDR3 regions. Second-round multiplex PCR came after a first-round RT-PCR that employed HTBI primers. TCRdb ran MiXCR on the multiplex PCR reads and lists one entry per CDR3 protein. The data show 400,000 to 450,000 distinct CDR3 sequences, roughly 20% seen once. This clonotype showed up many times.

V and J are TRBV12-3 or TRBV12-4 and TRBJ2-7; D uncertain. The sequencing sample was made of peripheral blood. The sequence derives from a woman aged 18-29 years with stable Graves' hyperthyroidism. This CDR3 reads CASSLSFASYEQYF. CDR3 sequence (DNA): TGTGCCAGCAGTTTAAGCTTCGCCTCCTACGAGCAGTACTTC.